This T cell receptor beta chain was observed in a study of lymphopenia after photon versus proton radiotherapy. With regard to this clone: Its antigen remains unidentified.

The study, taken as a whole, reports: Oligoclonal CD8+ Temra expansion after nadir drove photon patients' diversity drop.

Generated by immunoSEQ multiplex PCR, the TCRdb table keeps only in-frame clones and is missing some. This table has tens of thousands of clones, about 85% appearing once. Germline loops: CDR1 SGHRS, CDR2 YFSETQ. J lost 1 base, V lost 2 bases, and 8 bases had no gene match. The CDR3 runs 16 residues. The TCR sequence derives from a man older than 75 with esophageal cancer. The chain combines TRBV5-1 with TRBJ2-7; 8 bases fit TRBD2. The source material was peripheral blood, sampled from a patient treated with proton-based radiotherapy. In nucleotides, the CDR3 is TGCGCCAGCAGCTTCCAGTCCGGGGGGGTATCCTACGAGCAGTACTTC. Residues: CASSFQSGGVSYEQYF.